A single TCR beta chain is shown here with its context. Its antigen is unknown. Vbeta (60) and Jbeta (13) primers were used in the PCR. Using immunoSEQ multiplex PCR, the repertoire was profiled, and TCRdb retains in-frame clones only, with some absent. The sample has 150,000 to 250,000 clones. This sample stems from a study of cytomegalovirus exposure and HLA in healthy donors. Findings and limits, study-wide: Later analysis identified several of the most significant clusters that appeared linked to common viral pathogens. TCR beta V- and J-gene trimming, according to a later analysis, was linked to a missense DCLRE1C variant. Owing to their indistinguishability, certain V segments, notably TRBV6-2 and TRBV6-3, were excluded. The study listed approximately 160 cytomegalovirus-associated TCR beta chains.

The germline gives CDR1 GTSNPN, CDR2 SVGIG (reference sequence). This CDR3 has 14 residues. The J segment lost 4 bases and the V segment lost 0 bases, leaving 0 bases of the junction unmatched. V usage is TRBV30 and J usage is TRBJ1-4, with 9 nucleotides matching TRBD1. This sequence originates from a boy aged 5 to 17 in good health and CMV-seronegative. The material sequenced was PBMCs. CDR3 sequence: CAWSVGQGNEKLFF. DNA for the CDR3: TGTGCCTGGAGTGTGGGACAGGGTAATGAAAAACTGTTTTTT.